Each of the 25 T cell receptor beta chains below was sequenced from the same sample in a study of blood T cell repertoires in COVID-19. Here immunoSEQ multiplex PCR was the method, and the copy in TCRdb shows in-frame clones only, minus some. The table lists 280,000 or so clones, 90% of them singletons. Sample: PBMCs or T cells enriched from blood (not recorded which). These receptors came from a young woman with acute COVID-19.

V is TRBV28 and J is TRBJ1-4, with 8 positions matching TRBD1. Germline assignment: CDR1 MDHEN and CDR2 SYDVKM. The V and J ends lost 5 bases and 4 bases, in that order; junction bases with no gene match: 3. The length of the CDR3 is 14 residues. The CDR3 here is CASSRDRLNEKLFF. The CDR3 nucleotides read TGTGCCAGCAGTCGGGACAGGCTTAATGAAAAACTGTTTTTT.

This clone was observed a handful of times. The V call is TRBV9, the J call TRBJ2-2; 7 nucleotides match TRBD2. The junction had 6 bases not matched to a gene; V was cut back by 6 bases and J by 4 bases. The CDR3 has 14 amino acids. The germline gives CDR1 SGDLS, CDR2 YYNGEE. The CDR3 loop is CASTKGGSTGELFF. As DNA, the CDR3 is TGTGCCAGCACCAAGGGAGGGTCCACCGGGGAGCTGTTTTTT. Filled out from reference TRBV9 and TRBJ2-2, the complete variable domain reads DSGVTQTPKHLITATGQRVTLRCSPRSGDLSVYWYQQSLDQGLQFLIQYYNGEERAKGNILERFSAQQFPDLHSELNLSSLELGDSALYFCASTKGGSTGELFFGEGSRLTVL.

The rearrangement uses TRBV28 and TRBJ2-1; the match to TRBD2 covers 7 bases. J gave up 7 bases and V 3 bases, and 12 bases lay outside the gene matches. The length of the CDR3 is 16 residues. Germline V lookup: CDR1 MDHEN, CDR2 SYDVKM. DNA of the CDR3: TGTGCCAGCAGTTTTGATGGGAGGGCTACCCGGAATGAGCAGTTCTTC. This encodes CASSFDGRATRNEQFF.

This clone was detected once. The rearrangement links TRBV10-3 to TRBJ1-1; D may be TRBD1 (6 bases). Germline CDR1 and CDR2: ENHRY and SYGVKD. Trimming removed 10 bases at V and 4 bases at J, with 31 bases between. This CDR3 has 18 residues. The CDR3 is CATSAQDQGTIFITEAFF. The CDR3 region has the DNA TGTGCCACCTCTGCCCAGGATCAGGGGACGATATTTATCACTGAAGCTTTCTTT.

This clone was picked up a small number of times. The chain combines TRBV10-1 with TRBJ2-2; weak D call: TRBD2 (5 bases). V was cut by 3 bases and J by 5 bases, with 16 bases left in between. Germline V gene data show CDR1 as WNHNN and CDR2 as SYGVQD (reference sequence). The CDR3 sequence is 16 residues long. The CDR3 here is CASSDQVERGTGELFF. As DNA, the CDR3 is TGCGCCAGCAGTGATCAAGTCGAGAGAGGGACCGGGGAGCTGTTTTTT.

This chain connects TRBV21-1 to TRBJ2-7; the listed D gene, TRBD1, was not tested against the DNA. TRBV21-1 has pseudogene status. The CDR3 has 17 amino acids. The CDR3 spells CASSKNVGQLRDYEQYF. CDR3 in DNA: TGTGCCAGCAGCAAAAACGTGGGACAGCTCCGTGACTACGAGCAGTACTTC.

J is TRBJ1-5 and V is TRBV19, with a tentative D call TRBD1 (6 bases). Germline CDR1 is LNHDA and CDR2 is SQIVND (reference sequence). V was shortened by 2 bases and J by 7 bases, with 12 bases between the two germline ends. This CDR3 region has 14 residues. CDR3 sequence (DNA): TGTGCCAGTAGTATAAGGGGGTCAGTCCAGCCCCAGCATTTT. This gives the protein CASSIRGSVQPQHF.

The CDR3 DNA sequence: TGTGCCACGCGAGGGTCTGGCTCTGGGGCCAACGTCCTGACTTTC. Protein: CATRGSGSGANVLTF. The J gene is TRBJ2-6, the V gene TRBV19; TRBD2 might be the D (5 bases). V shed 10 bases and J shed 0 bases, with 13 bases lying between them. The CDR3 is 15 residues long. Per the germline V gene, CDR1 is LNHDA and CDR2 is SQIVND (reference sequence).

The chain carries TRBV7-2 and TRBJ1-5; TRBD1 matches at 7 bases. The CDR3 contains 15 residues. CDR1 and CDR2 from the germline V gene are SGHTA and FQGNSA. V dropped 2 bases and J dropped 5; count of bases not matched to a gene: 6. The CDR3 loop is CASSLFSQGDQPQHF. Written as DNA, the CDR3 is TGTGCCAGCAGCTTATTTAGTCAGGGGGATCAGCCCCAGCATTTT.

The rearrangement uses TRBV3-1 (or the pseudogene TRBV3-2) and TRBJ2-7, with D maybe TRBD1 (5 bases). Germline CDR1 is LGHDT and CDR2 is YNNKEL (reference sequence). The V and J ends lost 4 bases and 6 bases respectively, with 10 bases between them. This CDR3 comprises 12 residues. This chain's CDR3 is CASSLRGGEQYF. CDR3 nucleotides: TGTGCCAGCAGCCTTAGGGGCGGCGAGCAGTACTTC.

CDR3 nucleotides: TGTGCCAGTAGTGGGGTTGTTCTAGCGGCCACCGGGGAGCTGTTTTTT. Translating gives CASSGVVLAATGELFF. The chain recombines TRBV19 with TRBJ2-2, with 7 bases that match TRBD2. Germline CDR1 and CDR2: LNHDA and SQIVND (reference sequence). Unmatched junction bases numbered 10, after V lost 5 bases and J lost 4 bases. There are 16 residues in the CDR3.

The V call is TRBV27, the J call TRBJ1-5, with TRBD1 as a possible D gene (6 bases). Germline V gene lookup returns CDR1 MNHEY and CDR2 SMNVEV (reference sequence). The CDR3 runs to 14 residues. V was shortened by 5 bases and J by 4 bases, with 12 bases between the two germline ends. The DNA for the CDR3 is TGTGCCAGCAGTCCTCGACAGGAGAATCAGCCCCAGCATTTT. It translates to CASSPRQENQPQHF.

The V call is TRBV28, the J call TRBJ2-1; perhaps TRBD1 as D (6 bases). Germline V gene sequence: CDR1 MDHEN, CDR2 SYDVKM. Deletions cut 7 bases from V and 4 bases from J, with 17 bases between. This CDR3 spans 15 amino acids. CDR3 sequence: CASTNGGTPYNEQFF. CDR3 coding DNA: TGTGCCAGCACCAATGGTGGGACACCATACAATGAGCAGTTCTTC.

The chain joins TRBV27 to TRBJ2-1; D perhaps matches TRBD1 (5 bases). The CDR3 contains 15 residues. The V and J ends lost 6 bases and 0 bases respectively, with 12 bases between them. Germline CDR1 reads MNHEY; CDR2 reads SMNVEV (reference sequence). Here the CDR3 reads CASRPDSTSYNEQFF. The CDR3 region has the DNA TGTGCCAGCAGACCCGACAGTACCTCCTACAATGAGCAGTTCTTC.

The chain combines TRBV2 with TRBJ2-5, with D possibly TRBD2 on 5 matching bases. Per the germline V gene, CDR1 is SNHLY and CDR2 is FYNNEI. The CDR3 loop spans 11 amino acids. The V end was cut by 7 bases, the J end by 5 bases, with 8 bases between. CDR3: CASKQRETQYF. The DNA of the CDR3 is TGTGCCAGCAAGCAGCGGGAGACCCAGTACTTC.

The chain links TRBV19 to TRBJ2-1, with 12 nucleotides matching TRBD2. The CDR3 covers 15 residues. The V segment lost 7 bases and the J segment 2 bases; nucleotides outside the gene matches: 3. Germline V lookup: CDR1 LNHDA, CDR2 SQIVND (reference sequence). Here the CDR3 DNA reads TGTGCCAGTACACTAGCGGGAGGCCCCTACAATGAGCAGTTCTTC. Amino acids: CASTLAGGPYNEQFF.

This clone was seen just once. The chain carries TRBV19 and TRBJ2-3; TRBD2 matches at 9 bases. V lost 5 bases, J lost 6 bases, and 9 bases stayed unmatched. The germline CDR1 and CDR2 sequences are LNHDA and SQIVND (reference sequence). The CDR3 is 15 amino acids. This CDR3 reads CASSGLARLADTQYF. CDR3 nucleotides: TGTGCCAGTAGTGGACTAGCGCGACTTGCGGATACGCAGTATTTT.

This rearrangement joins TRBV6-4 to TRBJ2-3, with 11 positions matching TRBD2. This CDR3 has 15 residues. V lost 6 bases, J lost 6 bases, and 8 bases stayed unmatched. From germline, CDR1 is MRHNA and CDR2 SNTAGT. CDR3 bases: TGTGCCAGCAGGATGTTAGCGGGAGGGTCGGATACGCAGTATTTT. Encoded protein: CASRMLAGGSDTQYF.

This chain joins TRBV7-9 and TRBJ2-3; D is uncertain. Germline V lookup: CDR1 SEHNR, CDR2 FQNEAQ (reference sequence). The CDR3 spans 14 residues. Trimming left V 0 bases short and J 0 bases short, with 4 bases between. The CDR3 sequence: CASSLAASTDTQYF. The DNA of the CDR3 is TGTGCCAGCAGCTTAGCGGCAAGCACAGATACGCAGTATTTT.

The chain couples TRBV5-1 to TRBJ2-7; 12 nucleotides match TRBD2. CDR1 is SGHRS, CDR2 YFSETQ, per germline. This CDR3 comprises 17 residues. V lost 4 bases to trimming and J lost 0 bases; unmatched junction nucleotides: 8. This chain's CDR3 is CASSLKKTSGSSYEQYF. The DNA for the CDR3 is TGCGCCAGCAGCCTAAAAAAGACTAGCGGGAGCTCCTACGAGCAGTACTTC.

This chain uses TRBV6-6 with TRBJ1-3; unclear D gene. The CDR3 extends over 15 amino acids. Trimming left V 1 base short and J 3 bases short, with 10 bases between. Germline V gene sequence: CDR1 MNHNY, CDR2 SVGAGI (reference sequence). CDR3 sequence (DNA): TGTGCCAGCAGTTACTTCGGGTCTGGTGGAAACACCATATATTTT. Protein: CASSYFGSGGNTIYF.

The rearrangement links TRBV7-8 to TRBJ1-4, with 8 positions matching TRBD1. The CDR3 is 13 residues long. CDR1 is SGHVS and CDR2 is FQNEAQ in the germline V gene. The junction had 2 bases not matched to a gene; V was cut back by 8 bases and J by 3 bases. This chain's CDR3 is CASQGAANEKLFF. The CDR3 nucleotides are TGTGCCAGCCAGGGGGCCGCTAATGAAAAACTGTTTTTT. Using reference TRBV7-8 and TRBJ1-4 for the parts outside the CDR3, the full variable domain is GAGVSQSPRYKVAKRGQDVALRCDPISGHVSLFWYQQALGQGPEFLTYFQNEAQLDKSGLPSDRFFAERPEGSVSTLKIQRTQQEDSAVYLCASQGAANEKLFFGSGTQLSVL.

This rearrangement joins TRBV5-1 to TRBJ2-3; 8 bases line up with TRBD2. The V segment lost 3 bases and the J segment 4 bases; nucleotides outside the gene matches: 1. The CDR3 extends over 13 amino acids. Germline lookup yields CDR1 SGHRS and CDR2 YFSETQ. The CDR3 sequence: CASSSGGPDTQYF. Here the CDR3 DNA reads TGCGCCAGCAGCTCGGGAGGGCCAGATACGCAGTATTTT.

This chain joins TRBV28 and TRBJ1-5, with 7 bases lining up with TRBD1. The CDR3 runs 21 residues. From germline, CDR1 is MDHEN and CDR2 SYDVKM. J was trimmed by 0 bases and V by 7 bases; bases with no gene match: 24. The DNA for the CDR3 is TGTGCCAGCACACACGACAGGGTGGGGTGGGGTATGGATGATAGCAATCAGCCCCAGCATTTT. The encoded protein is CASTHDRVGWGMDDSNQPQHF.

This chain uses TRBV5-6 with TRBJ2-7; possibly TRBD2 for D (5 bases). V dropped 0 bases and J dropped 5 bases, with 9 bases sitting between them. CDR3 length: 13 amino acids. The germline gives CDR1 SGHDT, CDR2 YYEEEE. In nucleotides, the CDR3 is TGTGCCAGCAGCTTGGTTCGGGGAAACGAGCAGTACTTC. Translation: CASSLVRGNEQYF.